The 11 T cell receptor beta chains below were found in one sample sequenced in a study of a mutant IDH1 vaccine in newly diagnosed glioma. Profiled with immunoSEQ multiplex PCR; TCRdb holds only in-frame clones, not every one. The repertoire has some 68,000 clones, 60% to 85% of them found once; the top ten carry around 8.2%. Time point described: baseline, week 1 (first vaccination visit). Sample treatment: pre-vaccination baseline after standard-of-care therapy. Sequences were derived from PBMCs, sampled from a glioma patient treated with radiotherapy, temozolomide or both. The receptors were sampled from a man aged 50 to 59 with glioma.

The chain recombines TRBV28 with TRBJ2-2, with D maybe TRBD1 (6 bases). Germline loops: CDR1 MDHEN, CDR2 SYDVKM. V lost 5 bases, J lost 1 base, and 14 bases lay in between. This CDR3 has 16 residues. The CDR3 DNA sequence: TGTGCCAGCAGTCGGCAGACAGGACTGAACACCGGGGAGCTGTTTTTT. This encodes CASSRQTGLNTGELFF.

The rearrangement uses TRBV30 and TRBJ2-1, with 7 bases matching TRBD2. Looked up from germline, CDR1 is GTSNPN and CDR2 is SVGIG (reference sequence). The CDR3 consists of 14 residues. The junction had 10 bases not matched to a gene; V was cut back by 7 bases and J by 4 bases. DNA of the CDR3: TGTGCCTTCTCCGGGGGGACCCGTTACAATGAGCAGTTCTTC. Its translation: CAFSGGTRYNEQFF.

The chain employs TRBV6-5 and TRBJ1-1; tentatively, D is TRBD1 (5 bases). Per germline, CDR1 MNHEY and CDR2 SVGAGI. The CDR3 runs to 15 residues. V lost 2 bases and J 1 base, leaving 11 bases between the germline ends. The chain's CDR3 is CASSYDVQENTEAFF. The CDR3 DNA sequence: TGTGCCAGCAGTTACGATGTACAGGAGAACACTGAAGCTTTCTTT.

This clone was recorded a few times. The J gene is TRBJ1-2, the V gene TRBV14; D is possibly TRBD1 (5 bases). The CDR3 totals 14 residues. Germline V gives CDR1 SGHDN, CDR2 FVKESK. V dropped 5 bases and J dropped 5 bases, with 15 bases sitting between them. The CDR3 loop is CASSAGHPIYGYTF. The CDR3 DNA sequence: TGTGCCAGCAGCGCCGGACACCCCATATATGGCTACACCTTC.

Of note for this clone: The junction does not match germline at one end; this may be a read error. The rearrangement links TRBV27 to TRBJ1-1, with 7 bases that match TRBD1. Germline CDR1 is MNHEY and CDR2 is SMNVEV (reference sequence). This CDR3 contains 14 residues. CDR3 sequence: CASTLAGGDTEAFF. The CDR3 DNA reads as TGTGCCAGCACTTTAGCAGGGGGGGACACTGAAGCTTTCTTT.

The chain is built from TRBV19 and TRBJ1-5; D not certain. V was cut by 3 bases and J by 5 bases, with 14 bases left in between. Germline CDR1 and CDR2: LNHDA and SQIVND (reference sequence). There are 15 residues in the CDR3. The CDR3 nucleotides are TGTGCCAGTAGTATCGAAGGACGGGGATATCAGCCCCAGCATTTT. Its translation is CASSIEGRGYQPQHF.

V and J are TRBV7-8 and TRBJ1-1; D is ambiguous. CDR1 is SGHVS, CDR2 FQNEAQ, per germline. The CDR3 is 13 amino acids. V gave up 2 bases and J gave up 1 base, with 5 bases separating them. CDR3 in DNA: TGTGCCAGCAGCTTAATGGAGAACACTGAAGCTTTCTTT. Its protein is CASSLMENTEAFF.

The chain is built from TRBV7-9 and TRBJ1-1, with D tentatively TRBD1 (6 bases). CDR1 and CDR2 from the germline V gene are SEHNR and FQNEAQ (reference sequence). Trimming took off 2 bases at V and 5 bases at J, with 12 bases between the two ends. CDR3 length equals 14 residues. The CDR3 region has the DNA TGTGCCAGCAGCTTAAAGGGGGGTCAAACTGAAGCTTTCTTT. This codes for CASSLKGGQTEAFF.

CDR3 loop: CASSPDLNTEAFF. In DNA, the CDR3 is TGTGCCAGCAGCCCGGACCTGAACACTGAAGCTTTCTTT. The chain is built from TRBV7-2 and TRBJ1-1; D is ambiguous. V was cut by 5 bases and J by 0 bases, with 7 bases left in between. Germline V gene lookup returns CDR1 SGHTA and CDR2 FQGNSA. The CDR3 is 13 residues long.

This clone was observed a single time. CDR3 amino acids: CSVFSNPRAFF. Here the CDR3 DNA reads TGCAGCGTCTTCTCAAACCCCAGAGCTTTCTTT. The rearrangement uses TRBV29-1 and TRBJ1-1; D is undetermined. V lost 6 bases and J lost 10, with 15 bases in between. The CDR3 has 11 amino acids. The germline CDR1 and CDR2 sequences are SQVTM and ANQGSEA.

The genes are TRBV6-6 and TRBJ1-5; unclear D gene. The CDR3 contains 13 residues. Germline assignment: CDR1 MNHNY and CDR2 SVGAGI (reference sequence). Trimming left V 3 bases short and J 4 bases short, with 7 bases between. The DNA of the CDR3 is TGTGCCAGCAGTTATGAGGGAAATCAGCCCCAGCATTTT. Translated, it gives CASSYEGNQPQHF.